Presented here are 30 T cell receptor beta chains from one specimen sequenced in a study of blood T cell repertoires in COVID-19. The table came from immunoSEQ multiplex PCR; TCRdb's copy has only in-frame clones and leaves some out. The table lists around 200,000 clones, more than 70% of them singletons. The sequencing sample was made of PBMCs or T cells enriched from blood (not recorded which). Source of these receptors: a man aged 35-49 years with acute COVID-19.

This chain's CDR3 is CASSGGQGSASPLHF. CDR3 DNA sequence: TGCGCCAGCAGCGGGGGACAGGGATCGGCTTCACCCCTCCACTTT. The chain is built from TRBV5-1 and TRBJ1-6; 9 nucleotides agree with TRBD1. This CDR3 contains 15 residues. Germline loops: CDR1 SGHRS, CDR2 YFSETQ. Germline trimming cut 4 bases from V and 9 bases from J; bases unmatched to any gene: 8.

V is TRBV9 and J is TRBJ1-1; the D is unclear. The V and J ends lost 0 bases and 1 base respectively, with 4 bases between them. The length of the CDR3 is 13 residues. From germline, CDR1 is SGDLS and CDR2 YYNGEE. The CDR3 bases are TGTGCCAGCAGCGTAGAGCCGAACACTGAAGCTTTCTTT. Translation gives CASSVEPNTEAFF.

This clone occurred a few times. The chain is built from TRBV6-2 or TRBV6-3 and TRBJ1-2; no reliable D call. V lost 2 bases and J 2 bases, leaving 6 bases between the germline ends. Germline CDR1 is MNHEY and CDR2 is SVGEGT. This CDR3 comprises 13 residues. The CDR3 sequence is CASSYSANYGYTF. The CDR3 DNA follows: TGTGCCAGCAGTTACAGCGCAAACTATGGCTACACCTTC.

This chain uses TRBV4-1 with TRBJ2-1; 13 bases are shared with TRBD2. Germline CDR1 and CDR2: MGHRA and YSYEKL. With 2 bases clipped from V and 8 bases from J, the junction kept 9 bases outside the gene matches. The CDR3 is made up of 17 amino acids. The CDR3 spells CASSQPTSGRATDEQFF. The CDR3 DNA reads TGCGCCAGCAGCCAACCTACTAGCGGGAGGGCTACTGATGAGCAGTTCTTC.

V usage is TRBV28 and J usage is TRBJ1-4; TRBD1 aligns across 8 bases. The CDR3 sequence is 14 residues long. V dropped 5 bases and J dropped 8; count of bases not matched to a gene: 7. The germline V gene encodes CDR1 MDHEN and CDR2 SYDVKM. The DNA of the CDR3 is TGTGCCAGCAGTCAGGACAGGGTGGAAGAAAAACTGTTTTTT. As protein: CASSQDRVEEKLFF.

CDR3 sequence (DNA): TGCGCCAGCAGCAAGCAAGCGGGCCAAGAGACCCAGTACTTC. It specifies CASSKQAGQETQYF. The V and J genes are TRBV5-1 and TRBJ2-5; weak D call: TRBD2 (6 bases). Between the trimmed V and J ends, which lost 4 bases and 1 base, there was a span of 11 bases. The CDR3 length is 14 residues. CDR1 is SGHRS, CDR2 YFSETQ, per germline.

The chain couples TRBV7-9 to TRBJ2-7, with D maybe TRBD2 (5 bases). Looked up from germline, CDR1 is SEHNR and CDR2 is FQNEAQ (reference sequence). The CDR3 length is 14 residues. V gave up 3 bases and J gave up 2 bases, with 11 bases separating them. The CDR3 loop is CASSLREEPYEQYF. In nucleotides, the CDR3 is TGTGCCAGCAGCTTGAGGGAAGAGCCCTACGAGCAGTACTTC.

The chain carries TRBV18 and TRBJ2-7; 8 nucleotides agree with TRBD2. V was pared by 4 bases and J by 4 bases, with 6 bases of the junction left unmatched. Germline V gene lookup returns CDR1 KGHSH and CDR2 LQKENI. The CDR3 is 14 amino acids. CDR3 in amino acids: CASSLSGSTYEQYF. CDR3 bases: TGTGCCAGCTCACTAAGCGGGAGTACTTACGAGCAGTACTTC.

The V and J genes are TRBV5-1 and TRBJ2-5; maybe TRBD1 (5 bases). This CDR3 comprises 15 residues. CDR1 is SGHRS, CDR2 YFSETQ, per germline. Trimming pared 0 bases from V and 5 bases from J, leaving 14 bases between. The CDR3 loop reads CASSLGAQGWETQYF. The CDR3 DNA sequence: TGCGCCAGCAGCTTGGGGGCCCAGGGTTGGGAGACCCAGTACTTC.

The CDR3 loop reads CSVRPGHNQETQYF. The CDR3 bases are TGCAGCGTACGGCCGGGACACAACCAAGAGACCCAGTACTTC. The V gene is TRBV29-1, the J gene TRBJ2-5, with a weak D call TRBD1 (6 bases). The V gene lost 6 bases and the J gene lost 0 bases, with 14 bases spanning the gap. The CDR3 covers 14 residues. The V gene's germline CDR1 is SQVTM and CDR2 ANQGSEA.

The chain's CDR3 is CASSLSGWNEQYF. The CDR3 DNA is TGTGCCAGCAGCTTAAGCGGCTGGAACGAGCAGTACTTC. The rearrangement uses TRBV7-2 and TRBJ2-7, with D possibly matching TRBD2 (5 bases). In germline, CDR1 is SGHTA, CDR2 FQGNSA. The CDR3 runs to 13 residues. V was shortened by 2 bases and J by 5 bases, with 10 bases between the two germline ends. The full variable domain, rest sourced from reference TRBV7-2 and TRBJ2-7, is GAGVSQSPSNKVTEKGKDVELRCDPISGHTALYWYRQSLGQGLEFLIYFQGNSAPDKSGLPSDRFSAERTGGSVSTLTIQRTQQEDSAVYLCASSLSGWNEQYFGPGTRLTVT.

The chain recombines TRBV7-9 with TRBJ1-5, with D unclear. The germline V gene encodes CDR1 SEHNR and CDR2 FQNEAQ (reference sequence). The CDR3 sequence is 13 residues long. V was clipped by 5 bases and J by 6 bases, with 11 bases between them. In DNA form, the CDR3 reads TGTGCCAGCAGCCGGGGAGAGGTTCAGCCCCAGCATTTT. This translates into CASSRGEVQPQHF.

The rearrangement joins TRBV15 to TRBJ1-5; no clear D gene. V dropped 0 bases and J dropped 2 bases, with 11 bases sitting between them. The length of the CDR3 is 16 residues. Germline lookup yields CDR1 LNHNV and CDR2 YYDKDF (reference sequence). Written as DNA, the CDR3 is TGTGCCACCAGCAGAGATCCAACGGGAGGCAATCAGCCCCAGCATTTT. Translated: CATSRDPTGGNQPQHF.

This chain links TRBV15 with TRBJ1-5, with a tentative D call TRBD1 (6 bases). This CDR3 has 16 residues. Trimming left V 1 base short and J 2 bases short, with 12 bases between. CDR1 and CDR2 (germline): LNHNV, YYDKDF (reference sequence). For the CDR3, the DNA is TGTGCCACCAGCAGAGTGGGGGGGGCCGGCAATCAGCCCCAGCATTTT. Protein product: CATSRVGGAGNQPQHF.

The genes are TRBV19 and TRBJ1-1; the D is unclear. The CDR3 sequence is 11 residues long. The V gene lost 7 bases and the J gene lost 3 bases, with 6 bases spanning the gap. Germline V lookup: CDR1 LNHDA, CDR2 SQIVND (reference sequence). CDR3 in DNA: TGTGCCAGTATTGACTACACTGAAGCTTTCTTT. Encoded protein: CASIDYTEAFF.

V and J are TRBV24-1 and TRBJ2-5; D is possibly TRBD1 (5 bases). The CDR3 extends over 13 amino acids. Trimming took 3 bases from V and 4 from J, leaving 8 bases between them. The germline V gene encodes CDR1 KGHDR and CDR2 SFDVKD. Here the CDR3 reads CATSDVGVETQYF. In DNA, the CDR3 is TGTGCCACCAGTGATGTAGGGGTAGAGACCCAGTACTTC.

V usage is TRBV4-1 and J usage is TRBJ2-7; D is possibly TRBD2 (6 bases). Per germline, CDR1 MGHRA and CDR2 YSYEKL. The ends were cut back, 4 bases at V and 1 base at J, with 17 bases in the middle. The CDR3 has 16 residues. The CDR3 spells CASSPAGWPTSYEQYF. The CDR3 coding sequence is TGCGCCAGCAGCCCCGCGGGGTGGCCGACATCCTACGAGCAGTACTTC.

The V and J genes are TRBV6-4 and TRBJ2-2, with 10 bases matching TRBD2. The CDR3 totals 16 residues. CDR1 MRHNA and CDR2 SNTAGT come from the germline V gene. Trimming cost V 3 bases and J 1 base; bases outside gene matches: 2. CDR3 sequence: CASSEGLAENTGELFF. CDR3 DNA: TGTGCCAGCAGTGAAGGACTAGCGGAGAACACCGGGGAGCTGTTTTTT.

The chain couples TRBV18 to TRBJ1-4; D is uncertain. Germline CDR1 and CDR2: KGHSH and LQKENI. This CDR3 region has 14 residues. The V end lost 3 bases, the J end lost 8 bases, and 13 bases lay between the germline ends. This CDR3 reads CASSPAGDGEKLFF. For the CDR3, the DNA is TGTGCCAGCTCACCGGCGGGCGACGGGGAAAAACTGTTTTTT.

CDR3 sequence (DNA): TGTGCCAGCAGTTTACTAGCGGCAAATTACGAGCAGTACTTC. Its protein is CASSLLAANYEQYF. The chain has TRBV28 and TRBJ2-7; 7 bases map to TRBD2. This CDR3 is 14 amino acids long. The germline gives CDR1 MDHEN, CDR2 SYDVKM. Trimming cost V 2 bases and J 4 bases; bases outside gene matches: 5.

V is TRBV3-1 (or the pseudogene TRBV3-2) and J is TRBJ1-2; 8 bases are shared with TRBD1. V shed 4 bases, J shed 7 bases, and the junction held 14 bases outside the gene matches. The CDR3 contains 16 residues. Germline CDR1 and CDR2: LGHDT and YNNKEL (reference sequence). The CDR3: CASSLYPSDRAGGYTF. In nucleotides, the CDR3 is TGTGCCAGCAGCCTATACCCTTCGGACAGGGCGGGTGGCTACACCTTC.

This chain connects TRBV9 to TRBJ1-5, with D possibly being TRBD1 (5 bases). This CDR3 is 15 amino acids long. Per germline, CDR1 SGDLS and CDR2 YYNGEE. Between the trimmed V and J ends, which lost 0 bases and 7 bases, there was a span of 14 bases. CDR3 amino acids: CASSVGGGPRQPQHF. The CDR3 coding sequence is TGTGCCAGCAGCGTAGGGGGGGGTCCTAGGCAGCCCCAGCATTTT.

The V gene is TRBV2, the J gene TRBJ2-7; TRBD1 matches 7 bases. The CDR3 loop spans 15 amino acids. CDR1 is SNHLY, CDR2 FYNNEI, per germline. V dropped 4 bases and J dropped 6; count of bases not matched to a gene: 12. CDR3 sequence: CASSAWDSVGSEQYF. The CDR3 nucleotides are TGTGCCAGCAGTGCTTGGGACAGTGTGGGCAGCGAGCAGTACTTC.

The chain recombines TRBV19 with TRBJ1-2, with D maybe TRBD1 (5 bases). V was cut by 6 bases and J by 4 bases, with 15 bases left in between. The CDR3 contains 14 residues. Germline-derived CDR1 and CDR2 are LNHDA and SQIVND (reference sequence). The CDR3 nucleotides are TGTGCCAGTAGAGCCACCTCGGGGGTCTATGGCTACACCTTC. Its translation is CASRATSGVYGYTF.

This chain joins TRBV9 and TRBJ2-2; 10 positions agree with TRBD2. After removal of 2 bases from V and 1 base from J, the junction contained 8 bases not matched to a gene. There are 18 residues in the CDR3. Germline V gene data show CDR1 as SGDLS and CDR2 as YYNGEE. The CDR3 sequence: CASSVLAGVQGNTGELFF. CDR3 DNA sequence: TGTGCCAGCAGCGTCCTAGCGGGAGTCCAGGGGAACACCGGGGAGCTGTTTTTT. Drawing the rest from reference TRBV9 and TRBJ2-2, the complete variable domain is DSGVTQTPKHLITATGQRVTLRCSPRSGDLSVYWYQQSLDQGLQFLIQYYNGEERAKGNILERFSAQQFPDLHSELNLSSLELGDSALYFCASSVLAGVQGNTGELFFGEGSRLTVL.

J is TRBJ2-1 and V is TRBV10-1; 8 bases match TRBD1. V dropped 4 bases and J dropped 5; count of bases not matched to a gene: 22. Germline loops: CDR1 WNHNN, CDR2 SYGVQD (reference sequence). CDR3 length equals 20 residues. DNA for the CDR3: TGCGCCAGCAGTGCCGGACAGGGAAGGGGAAGTTCCCAGTGGCACAATGAGCAGTTCTTC. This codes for CASSAGQGRGSSQWHNEQFF.

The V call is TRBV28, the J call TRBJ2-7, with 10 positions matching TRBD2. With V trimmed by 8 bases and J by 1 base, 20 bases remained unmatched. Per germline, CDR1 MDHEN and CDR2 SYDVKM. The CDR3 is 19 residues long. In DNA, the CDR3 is TGTGCCAGCGGGGTCGGGGAAGGGGGCTTAGCGGGAGGTTCCTACGAGCAGTACTTC. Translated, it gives CASGVGEGGLAGGSYEQYF.

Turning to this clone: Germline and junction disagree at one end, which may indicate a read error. The CDR3 region has the DNA TGCGCCAGCAGCTTGGCCGCCCTGTTGGGAGGTGGTTACGAACAGTACTTC. It yields the protein CASSLAALLGGGYEQYF. The chain joins TRBV5-1 to TRBJ2-7, with D tentatively TRBD2 (6 bases). The CDR3 totals 17 residues. Germline lookup yields CDR1 SGHRS and CDR2 YFSETQ. The whole variable domain, remainder taken from reference TRBV5-1 and TRBJ2-7, is KAGVTQTPRYLIKTRGQQVTLSCSPISGHRSVSWYQQTPGQGLQFLFEYFSETQRNKGNFPGRFSGRQFSNSRSEMNVSTLELGDSALYLCASSLAALLGGGYEQYFGPGTRLTVT.

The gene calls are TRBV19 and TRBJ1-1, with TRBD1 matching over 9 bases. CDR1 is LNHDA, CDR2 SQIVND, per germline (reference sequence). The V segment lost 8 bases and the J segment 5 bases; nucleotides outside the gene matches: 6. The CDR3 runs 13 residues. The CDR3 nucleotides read TGTGCCAGTGCGCTCGACAGGGGGACTGAAGCTTTCTTT. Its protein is CASALDRGTEAFF.

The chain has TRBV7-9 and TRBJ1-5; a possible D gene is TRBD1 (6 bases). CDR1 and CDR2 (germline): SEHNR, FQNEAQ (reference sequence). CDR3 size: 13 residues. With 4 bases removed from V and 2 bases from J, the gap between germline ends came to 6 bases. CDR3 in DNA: TGTGCCAGCAGCTACAGGGGCAATCAGCCCCAGCATTTT. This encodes CASSYRGNQPQHF.